These 27 T cell receptor beta chains were sequenced from one sample in a study of blood T cell repertoires in COVID-19. Clones were sequenced by immunoSEQ multiplex PCR, and TCRdb holds only the in-frame ones, with some missing. Of around 300,000 clones listed, nearly 90% are singletons. Sample: PBMCs or T cells enriched from blood (not recorded which). The receptors derive from a woman under 40 who had recovered from COVID-19.

The V call is TRBV6-5, the J call TRBJ1-6, with a possible D match to TRBD1 (5 bases). Per germline, CDR1 MNHEY and CDR2 SVGAGI. V was cut by 2 bases and J by 7 bases, with 9 bases left in between. The CDR3 runs to 14 residues. The CDR3 DNA reads TGTGCCAGCAGTTACGGGGGGGACAATTCACCCCTCCACTTT. It codes for CASSYGGDNSPLHF.

The V call is TRBV3-1 (or the pseudogene TRBV3-2), the J call TRBJ2-1; TRBD2 agrees at 8 bases. The ends lost 4 bases at V and 2 bases at J; junction bases unmatched: 4. CDR1 is LGHDT and CDR2 is YNNKEL in the germline V gene (reference sequence). The CDR3 spans 15 residues. CDR3 nucleotides: TGTGCCAGCAGCCGTAGCGGGATAACCTACAATGAGCAGTTCTTC. The encoded protein is CASSRSGITYNEQFF.

This chain uses TRBV7-2 with TRBJ1-1; maybe TRBD1 (6 bases). The V end lost 5 bases, the J end lost 5 bases, and 15 bases lay between the germline ends. The germline CDR1 and CDR2 sequences are SGHTA and FQGNSA. The CDR3 consists of 14 residues. The CDR3, as DNA: TGTGCCAGCAGCCTTCAGGGGAGAGCAACTGAAGCTTTCTTT. It encodes CASSLQGRATEAFF.

The chain employs TRBV7-8 and TRBJ1-5; D gene ambiguous. Trimming cost V 8 bases and J 5 bases, with 7 bases left between them. The CDR3 contains 11 residues. Germline assignment: CDR1 SGHVS and CDR2 FQNEAQ. DNA of the CDR3: TGTGCCAGCGGCACAGATCAGCCCCAGCATTTT. This codes for CASGTDQPQHF.

V gene TRBV5-6 combines with J gene TRBJ2-3; 7 positions match TRBD2. The CDR3 loop spans 15 amino acids. Germline-derived CDR1 and CDR2 are SGHDT and YYEEEE. V trimming: 3 bases; J trimming: 2 bases; junction bases outside the gene matches: 6. CDR3 bases: TGTGCCAGCAGCTGGGGGAGCGGGAACACAGATACGCAGTATTTT. Protein sequence: CASSWGSGNTDTQYF.

The rearrangement uses TRBV9 and TRBJ1-2; D call uncertain. CDR3 length: 14 residues. V lost 4 bases and J 2 bases, leaving 12 bases between the germline ends. Germline lookup yields CDR1 SGDLS and CDR2 YYNGEE. DNA for the CDR3: TGTGCCAGCAGCCCCTACCGCGGAAACTATGGCTACACCTTC. Its protein product is CASSPYRGNYGYTF.

This sequence joins TRBV29-1 and TRBJ2-3; TRBD2 matches at 7 bases. Germline V gives CDR1 SQVTM, CDR2 ANQGSEA. V dropped 4 bases and J dropped 0; count of bases not matched to a gene: 7. The CDR3 length is 15 residues. In DNA, the CDR3 is TGCAGCGTTGGCCAACTAGCGCAAAGCACAGATACGCAGTATTTT. This sequence encodes CSVGQLAQSTDTQYF.

V and J are TRBV5-1 and TRBJ2-2, with D hard to call. Trimming took off 2 bases at V and 7 bases at J, with 18 bases between the two ends. The CDR3 has 16 residues. Germline V gene sequence: CDR1 SGHRS, CDR2 YFSETQ. The CDR3 loop reads CASSFGYPETIGELFF. In DNA form, the CDR3 reads TGCGCCAGCAGCTTTGGGTATCCTGAGACAATCGGGGAGCTGTTTTTT.

This chain links TRBV5-5 with TRBJ2-7; D possibly corresponds to TRBD1 (5 bases). Germline values: CDR1 SGHKS, CDR2 YYEKEE (reference sequence). Trimming removed 4 bases at V and 2 bases at J, with 16 bases between. This CDR3 has 15 residues. The CDR3 DNA is TGTGCCAGCAGCGAGAGTACAGGCCAACCCTACGAGCAGTACTTC. This encodes CASSESTGQPYEQYF.

This clone was observed a few times. The rearrangement uses TRBV6-5 and TRBJ1-2, with D unclear. The CDR3 extends over 13 amino acids. V was trimmed by 2 bases and J by 1 base, leaving 5 bases between them. Germline values: CDR1 MNHEY, CDR2 SVGAGI. In DNA, the CDR3 is TGTGCCAGCAGTTACACAATTAACTATGGCTACACCTTC. Protein product: CASSYTINYGYTF.

CDR3 DNA sequence: TGTGCCAGCAGCCAGACGTGGACAGGGGACACCGGGGAGCTGTTTTTT. It is translated as CASSQTWTGDTGELFF. The J gene is TRBJ2-2, the V gene TRBV3-1 (or the pseudogene TRBV3-2); TRBD1 matches at 9 bases. The CDR3 has 16 residues. V shed 3 bases and J 3 bases; nucleotides not matched to a gene: 5. Germline CDR1 is LGHDT and CDR2 is YNNKEL (reference sequence).

This chain joins TRBV4-3 and TRBJ2-1; TRBD2 aligns across 8 bases. The CDR3 covers 16 residues. V dropped 0 bases and J dropped 3; count of bases not matched to a gene: 4. Germline V gene data show CDR1 as LGHNA and CDR2 as YSLEER. The CDR3 loop reads CASSQDTSGNYNEQFF. CDR3 DNA: TGCGCCAGCAGCCAAGATACTAGCGGCAACTACAATGAGCAGTTCTTC.

The J gene is TRBJ2-5, the V gene TRBV4-1; D uncertain. V lost 2 bases, J lost 7 bases, and 8 bases lay in between. This CDR3 is 12 amino acids long. The germline V gene encodes CDR1 MGHRA and CDR2 YSYEKL. The CDR3, as DNA: TGCGCCAGCAGCCAAATCCTAGGGACCCAGTACTTC. Translated, it gives CASSQILGTQYF.

The chain uses TRBV5-5 and TRBJ1-3; D is undetermined. The CDR3 is 13 residues long. Germline lookup yields CDR1 SGHKS and CDR2 YYEKEE (reference sequence). The V end lost 4 bases, the J end lost 4 bases, and 9 bases lay between the germline ends. CDR3 in amino acids: CASSPGLGNTIYF. The CDR3 DNA reads TGTGCCAGCAGCCCGGGGTTGGGAAACACCATATATTTT. The full variable domain, its missing parts supplied by reference TRBV5-5 and TRBJ1-3, is DAGVTQSPTHLIKTRGQQVTLRCSPISGHKSVSWYQQVLGQGPQFIFQYYEKEERGRGNFPDRFSARQFPNYSSELNVNALLLGDSALYLCASSPGLGNTIYFGEGSWLTVV.

DNA for the CDR3: TGTGCCATCAGAGGGACTAGCGGAAACTACAATGAGCAGTTCTTC. This sequence encodes CAIRGTSGNYNEQFF. V gene TRBV10-3 combines with J gene TRBJ2-1; 11 bases match TRBD2. The CDR3 runs 15 residues. Germline assignment: CDR1 ENHRY and CDR2 SYGVKD. Unmatched junction bases numbered 4, after V lost 6 bases and J lost 3 bases.

This clone was observed at least ten times. The identical CDR3 is also encoded by other nucleotide sequences in the sample. The chain employs TRBV4-1 and TRBJ1-2; D gene uncertain. This CDR3 contains 14 residues. The V and J ends lost 0 bases and 4 bases respectively, with 9 bases between them. Germline V gene sequence: CDR1 MGHRA, CDR2 YSYEKL. The CDR3 is CASSQDEALYGYTF. Written as DNA, the CDR3 is TGCGCCAGCAGCCAAGATGAAGCTCTCTATGGCTACACCTTC.

The chain uses TRBV6-5 and TRBJ2-2; D unresolved. Germline V gene lookup returns CDR1 MNHEY and CDR2 SVGAGI. V gave up 1 base and J gave up 5 bases, with 8 bases separating them. The CDR3 sequence is 14 residues long. The CDR3, as DNA: TGTGCCAGCAGTTACTACAGCACTACCGGGGAGCTGTTTTTT. Translated, it gives CASSYYSTTGELFF.

A single count supports this clone. The chain joins TRBV10-3 to TRBJ2-5; possibly TRBD1 for D (6 bases). CDR1 and CDR2 from the germline V gene are ENHRY and SYGVKD. CDR3 size: 13 residues. Trimming left V 10 bases short and J 5 bases short, with 17 bases between. The CDR3: CATRGTGKETQYF. CDR3 sequence (DNA): TGTGCCACCCGAGGAACAGGGAAGGAGACCCAGTACTTC.

The chain joins TRBV9 to TRBJ1-3; TRBD1 is a possible D gene (5 bases). Between the trimmed V and J ends, which lost 4 bases and 0 bases, there was a span of 14 bases. The CDR3 is made up of 16 amino acids. Germline loops: CDR1 SGDLS, CDR2 YYNGEE. The CDR3 nucleotides are TGTGCCAGCAGCCCCCAGGGCCCACTCTCTGGAAACACCATATATTTT. Translating it yields CASSPQGPLSGNTIYF.

The chain is built from TRBV4-1 and TRBJ2-7, with 9 bases that match TRBD2. CDR3 length equals 15 residues. Germline lookup yields CDR1 MGHRA and CDR2 YSYEKL. V was pared by 1 base and J by 7 bases, with 8 bases of the junction left unmatched. The CDR3 coding sequence is TGCGCCAGCAGCCAAGTTCCAGCGGGAGGAGGTGAGCAGTACTTC. Translating gives CASSQVPAGGGEQYF.

The chain uses TRBV10-1 and TRBJ1-1, with 7 nucleotides matching TRBD1. Per germline, CDR1 WNHNN and CDR2 SYGVQD (reference sequence). J was trimmed by 8 bases and V by 6 bases; bases with no gene match: 9. CDR3 length equals 13 residues. CDR3 amino acids: CASSSGTAGEAFF. The CDR3, as DNA: TGCGCCAGCAGCTCCGGGACAGCAGGGGAAGCTTTCTTT.

The chain has TRBV5-1 and TRBJ2-1; possible D gene TRBD1, 5 bases. The CDR3 sequence is 15 residues long. Germline lookup yields CDR1 SGHRS and CDR2 YFSETQ. Trimming pared 2 bases from V and 5 bases from J, leaving 14 bases between. For the CDR3, the DNA is TGCGCCAGCAGCTTTGATCCCTTAGGGGACAATGAGCAGTTCTTC. This sequence encodes CASSFDPLGDNEQFF.

This rearrangement joins TRBV28 to TRBJ1-3, with D perhaps matching TRBD1 (5 bases). Trimming cost V 2 bases and J 1 base, with 9 bases left between them. This CDR3 has 15 amino acids. Germline assignment: CDR1 MDHEN and CDR2 SYDVKM. DNA of the CDR3: TGTGCCAGCAGTTTAAATTCAGGGTCTGGAAACACCATATATTTT. It is translated as CASSLNSGSGNTIYF.

V and J are TRBV14 and TRBJ2-5, with 11 positions matching TRBD2. V dropped 3 bases and J dropped 0; count of bases not matched to a gene: 12. The CDR3 runs to 19 residues. Germline CDR1 is SGHDN and CDR2 is FVKESK. CDR3 DNA: TGTGCCAGCAGCCACGAGGGCTTAGCGGGAGGGCGGTACCAAGAGACCCAGTACTTC. Protein product: CASSHEGLAGGRYQETQYF.

The gene calls are TRBV11-2 and TRBJ2-2; 8 nucleotides align to TRBD2. The CDR3 has 16 amino acids. The germline V gene encodes CDR1 SGHAT and CDR2 FQNNGV. V lost 6 bases, J lost 7 bases, and 13 bases stayed unmatched. CDR3 bases: TGTGCCAGCAGTTTCCAACTAGCGGCGGTCGGCGGGGAGCTGTTTTTT. Translated, it gives CASSFQLAAVGGELFF.

The chain joins TRBV5-1 to TRBJ1-1; 12 nucleotides align to TRBD1. J was trimmed by 0 bases and V by 2 bases; bases with no gene match: 2. The CDR3 has 16 residues. The germline gives CDR1 SGHRS, CDR2 YFSETQ. The CDR3 nucleotides read TGCGCCAGCAGCTTAGGGACAGGGGGCCTGAACACTGAAGCTTTCTTT. Protein product: CASSLGTGGLNTEAFF.

The chain recombines TRBV25-1 with TRBJ1-1; 9 bases are shared with TRBD1. V lost 4 bases, J lost 12 bases, and 9 bases stayed unmatched. Per the germline V gene, CDR1 is MGHDK and CDR2 is SYGVNS. The length of the CDR3 is 13 residues. The CDR3 loop reads CASSGEDRGRTFF. The CDR3 coding sequence is TGTGCCAGCAGTGGCGAGGACAGGGGAAGAACTTTCTTT. Filled out from reference TRBV25-1 and TRBJ1-1, the complete variable domain reads EADIYQTPRYLVIGTGKKITLECSQTMGHDKMYWYQQDPGMELHLIHYSYGVNSTEKGDLSSESTVSRIRTEHFPLTLESARPSHTSQYLCASSGEDRGRTFFGQGTRLTVV.